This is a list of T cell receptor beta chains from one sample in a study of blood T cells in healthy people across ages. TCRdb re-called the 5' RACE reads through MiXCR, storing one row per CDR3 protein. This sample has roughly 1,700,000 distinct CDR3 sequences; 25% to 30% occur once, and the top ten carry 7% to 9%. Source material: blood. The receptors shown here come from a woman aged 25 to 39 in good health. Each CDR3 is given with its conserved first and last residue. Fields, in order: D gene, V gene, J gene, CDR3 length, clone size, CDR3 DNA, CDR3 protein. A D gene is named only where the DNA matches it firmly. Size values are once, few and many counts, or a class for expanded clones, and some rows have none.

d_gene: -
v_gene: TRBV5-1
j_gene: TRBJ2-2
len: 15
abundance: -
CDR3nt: TGCGCCAGCAGCTTCCGTCGGGGAGGAGACGGGGAGCTGTTTTTT
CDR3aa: CASSFRRGGDGELFF

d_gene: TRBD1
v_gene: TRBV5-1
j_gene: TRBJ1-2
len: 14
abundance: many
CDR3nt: TGCGCCAGCAGCTCGCCGACAGGGAGCTATGGCTACACCTTC
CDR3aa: CASSSPTGSYGYTF

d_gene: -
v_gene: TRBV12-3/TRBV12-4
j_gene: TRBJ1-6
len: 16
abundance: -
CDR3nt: TGTGCCAGCAGTTTCGAGGGGAGCTCCTATAATTCACCCCTCCACTTT
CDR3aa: CASSFEGSSYNSPLHF

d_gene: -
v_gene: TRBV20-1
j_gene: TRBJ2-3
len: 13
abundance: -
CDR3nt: TGCAGCGCTAAGGAGGGGATATCAGATACGCAGTATTTT
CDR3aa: CSAKEGISDTQYF

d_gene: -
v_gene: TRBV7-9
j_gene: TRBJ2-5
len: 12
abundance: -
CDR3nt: TGTGCCAGCAGCCACGAGAGGGAGACCCAGTACTTC
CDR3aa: CASSHERETQYF

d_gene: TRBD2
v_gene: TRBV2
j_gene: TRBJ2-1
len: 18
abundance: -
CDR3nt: TGTGCCAGCAGGGAGAGACTAGCGGGAGGGCCGGGGAACAATGAGCAGTTCTTC
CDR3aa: CASRERLAGGPGNNEQFF

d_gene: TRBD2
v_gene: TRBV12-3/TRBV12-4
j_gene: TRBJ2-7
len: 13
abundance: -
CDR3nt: TGTGCCAGCCGACTAGCTCACCCCTACGAGCAGTACTTC
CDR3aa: CASRLAHPYEQYF

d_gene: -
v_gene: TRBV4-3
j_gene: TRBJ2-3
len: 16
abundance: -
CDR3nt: TGCGCCAGCAGCCAAGATGGAGGCTTACACCCAGATACGCAGTATTTT
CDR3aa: CASSQDGGLHPDTQYF

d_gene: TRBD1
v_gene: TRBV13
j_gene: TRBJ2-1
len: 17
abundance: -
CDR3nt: TGTGCCAGCAGCTTAGGGGGACAGGGGAGCTCCTACAATGAGCAGTTCTTC
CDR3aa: CASSLGGQGSSYNEQFF

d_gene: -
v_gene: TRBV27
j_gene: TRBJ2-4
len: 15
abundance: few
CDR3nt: TGTGCCAGCATGCCTCGCGGGACGGCCAAAAACATTCAGTACTTC
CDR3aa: CASMPRGTAKNIQYF

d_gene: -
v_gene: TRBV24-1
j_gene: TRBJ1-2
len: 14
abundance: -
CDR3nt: TGTGCCACCAGTGAGCCAAGGGCCTCCTATGGCTACACCTTC
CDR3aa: CATSEPRASYGYTF

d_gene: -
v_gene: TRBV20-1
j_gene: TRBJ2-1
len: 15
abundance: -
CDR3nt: TGCAGTGCCCATATGTTGAAAAGCCTAGGGACTTTATCGTTCTTC
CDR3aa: CSAHMLKSLGTLSFF

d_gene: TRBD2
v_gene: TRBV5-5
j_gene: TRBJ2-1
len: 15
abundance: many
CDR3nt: TGTGCCAGCAGCATTAGCGGGGGAGATTACAATGAGCAGTTCTTC
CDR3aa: CASSISGGDYNEQFF

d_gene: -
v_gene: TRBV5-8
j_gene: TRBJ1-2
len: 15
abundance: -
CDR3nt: TGTGCCAGCAGTCGCCTCGGGCGGTCAACGGATGGCTACACCTTC
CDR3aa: CASSRLGRSTDGYTF

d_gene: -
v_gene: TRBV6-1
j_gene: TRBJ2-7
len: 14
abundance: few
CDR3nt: TGTGCCATCACCGGGACGCCTAGCTCCTACGAGCAGTACTTC
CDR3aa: CAITGTPSSYEQYF

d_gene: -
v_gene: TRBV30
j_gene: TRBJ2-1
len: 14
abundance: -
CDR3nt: TGTGCCTGGAATGTTGGTTTAGGGGTAGGTGAGCAGTTCTTC
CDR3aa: CAWNVGLGVGEQFF

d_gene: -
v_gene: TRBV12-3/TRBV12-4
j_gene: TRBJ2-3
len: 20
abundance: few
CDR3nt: TGTGCCAGCAGTTTGGGACAAGAGGGACAAGGGGACCTTTCCACAGATACGCAGTATTTT
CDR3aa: CASSLGQEGQGDLSTDTQYF

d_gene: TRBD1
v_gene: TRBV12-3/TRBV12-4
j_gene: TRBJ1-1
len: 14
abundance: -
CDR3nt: TGTGCCAGCAGCCGACAGGGGGGCCGGGCTGAGGCTTTCTTT
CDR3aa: CASSRQGGRAEAFF

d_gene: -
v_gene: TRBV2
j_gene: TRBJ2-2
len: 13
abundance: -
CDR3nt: TGTGCCAGCAGCGGGAGAATCACCGGGGAGCTGTTTTTT
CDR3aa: CASSGRITGELFF

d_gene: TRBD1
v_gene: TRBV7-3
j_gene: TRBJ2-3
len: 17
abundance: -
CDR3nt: TGTGCCAGCAGCGCCCGGGGACAGGGGGCGAGGGCAGATACGCAGTATTTT
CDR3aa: CASSARGQGARADTQYF

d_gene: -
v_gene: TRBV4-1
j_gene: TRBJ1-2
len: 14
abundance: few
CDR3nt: TGCGCCAGCAGCCAACTTGGGGGTCCCCGTGGCTACACCTTC
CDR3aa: CASSQLGGPRGYTF

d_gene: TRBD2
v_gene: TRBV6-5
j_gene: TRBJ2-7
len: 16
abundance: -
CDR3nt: TGTGCCAGCAGCTCCGGGACTAGCGGACTAGGCTACGAGCAGTACTTC
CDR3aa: CASSSGTSGLGYEQYF

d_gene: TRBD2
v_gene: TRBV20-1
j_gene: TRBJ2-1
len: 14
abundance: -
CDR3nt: TGCAGTGCCAAGGGACTAGCGAGTCACAATGAGCAGTTCTTC
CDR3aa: CSAKGLASHNEQFF

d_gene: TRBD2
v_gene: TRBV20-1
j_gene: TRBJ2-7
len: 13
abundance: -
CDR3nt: TGCAGTGCCAGGACTAGCTCAACCTACGAGCAGTACTTC
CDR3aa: CSARTSSTYEQYF

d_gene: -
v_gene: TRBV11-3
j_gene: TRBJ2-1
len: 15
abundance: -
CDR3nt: TGTGCCAGCAGCTCCCAGGAGGGACTCAACAATGAGCAGTTCTTC
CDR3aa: CASSSQEGLNNEQFF

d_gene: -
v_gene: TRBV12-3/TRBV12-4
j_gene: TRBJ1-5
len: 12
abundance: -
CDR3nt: TGTGCCAGCAGTTTTATTAGGAGGGCCCAGCATTTT
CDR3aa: CASSFIRRAQHF

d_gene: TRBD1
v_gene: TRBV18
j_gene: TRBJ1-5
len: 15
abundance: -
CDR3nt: TGTGCCAGCTCAGAACAGGGGGTACGGGGTCAGCCCCAGCATTTT
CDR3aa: CASSEQGVRGQPQHF

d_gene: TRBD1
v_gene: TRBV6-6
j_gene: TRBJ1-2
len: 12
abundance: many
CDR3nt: TGTGCCACCAGACAGGGAGCTCCCCGGCTCACCTTC
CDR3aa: CATRQGAPRLTF

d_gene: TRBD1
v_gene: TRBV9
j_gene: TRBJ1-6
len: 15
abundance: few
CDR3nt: TGTGCCAGCAGCGGGATGGGACAGCCCCTAAGTCCCCTCCACTTT
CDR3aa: CASSGMGQPLSPLHF

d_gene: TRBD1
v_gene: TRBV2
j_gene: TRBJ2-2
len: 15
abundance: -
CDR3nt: TGTGCCAGCACCCTGGACAGGGCGAACACCGGGGAGCTGTTTTTT
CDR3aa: CASTLDRANTGELFF

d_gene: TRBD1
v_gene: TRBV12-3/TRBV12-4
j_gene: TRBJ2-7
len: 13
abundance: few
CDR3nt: TGTGCCAGCAGGACATCAGGGGGTCCTGAGCAGTACTTC
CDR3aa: CASRTSGGPEQYF

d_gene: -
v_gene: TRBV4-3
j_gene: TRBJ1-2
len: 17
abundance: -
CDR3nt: TGCGCCAGCAGCCAAGTAGGACGGGGGAGATGGAGCTATGGCTACACCTTC
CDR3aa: CASSQVGRGRWSYGYTF

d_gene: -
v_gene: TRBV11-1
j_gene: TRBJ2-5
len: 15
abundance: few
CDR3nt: TGTGCCAGCAGCCCCACTAAGGCCCAGCGGGAGACCCAGTACTTC
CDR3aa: CASSPTKAQRETQYF

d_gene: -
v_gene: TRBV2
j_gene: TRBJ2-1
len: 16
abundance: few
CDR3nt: TGTGCCAGTAATCCGGCGGGCGGGCCTACCTACAATGAGCAGTTCTTC
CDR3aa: CASNPAGGPTYNEQFF

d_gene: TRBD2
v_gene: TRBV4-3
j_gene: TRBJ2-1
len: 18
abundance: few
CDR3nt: TGCGCCAGCAGCCTATACACCGGGACTAGCGGGTACTACAATGAGCAGTTCTTC
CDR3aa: CASSLYTGTSGYYNEQFF

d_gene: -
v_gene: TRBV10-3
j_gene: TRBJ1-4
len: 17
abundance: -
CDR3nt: TGTGCCATCAGTGAGTCATGGTGGGGGACAACTAATGAAAAACTGTTTTTT
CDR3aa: CAISESWWGTTNEKLFF